This T cell receptor beta chain was observed in a study of identical twins. Study-wide results and limits: Abundant cord blood beta clonotypes carried fewer insertions; memory repertoires showed none.

cDNA carried unique molecular identifiers, and a universal primer site was added by template switching. TCRdb reanalysed the 5' RACE reads using MiXCR and keeps one entry per CDR3 protein. The data contain around 250,000 distinct CDR3 sequences, more than 9.5% of them singletons. The CDR3 loop spans 15 amino acids. Germline CDR1 SGHTA, CDR2 FQGNSA. V was clipped by 5 bases and J by 1 base; unmatched bases: 4. Many counts were recorded for this clonotype. The antigen remains unidentified. Separately, the same data were catalogued under a study of yellow fever vaccine responses in identical twins.

The receptor was isolated from a woman between 18 and 29 years old in good health. The J gene is TRBJ2-2, the V gene TRBV7-2; 7 bases align to TRBD2. Sequences were obtained from memory (CD45RO+) T cells sorted from blood. The CDR3 is CASSQGLLNTGELFF. In nucleotides, the CDR3 is TGTGCCAGCAGCCAGGGACTATTGAACACCGGGGAGCTGTTTTTT. Drawing the rest from reference TRBV7-2 and TRBJ2-2, the complete variable domain is GAGVSQSPSNKVTEKGKDVELRCDPISGHTALYWYRQSLGQGLEFLIYFQGNSAPDKSGLPSDRFSAERTGGSVSTLTIQRTQQEDSAVYLCASSQGLLNTGELFFGEGSRLTVL.